This TCR beta chain was captured by sequencing in a study of blood T cells in healthy people across ages. Study-wide points: Estimates of diversity drawn from one million T cells were considered underestimates.

A word on this clonotype: Antigen specificity is unknown.

A sample-barcoded 5' primer and a J-beta primer mix were used in a second PCR of about 6 to 11 cycles. TCRdb re-derived calls from the 5' RACE reads in MiXCR, one entry per CDR3 protein. The profile shows 700,000 to 800,000 distinct CDR3 sequences, roughly 47% of them singletons. The junction had 5 bases not matched to a gene; V was cut back by 6 bases and J by 1 base. In germline, CDR1 is SNHLY, CDR2 FYNNEI. This CDR3 is built from 14 residues. The source is a woman in her sixties or seventies in good health. Sequenced sample: blood. This chain links TRBV2 with TRBJ2-5; 7 nucleotides match TRBD1. In DNA form, the CDR3 reads TGTGCCAGCAGCGATCGGACAGGCCAAGAGACCCAGTACTTC. Encoded protein: CASSDRTGQETQYF.